Sequencing of this TCR beta chain was carried out in a study of cytomegalovirus exposure and HLA in healthy donors. Study-level findings and limits: For cytomegalovirus status, the classifier reportedly gave diagnoses with high specificity and sensitivity. The CMV antigen specificity of a few CMV-associated chains was confirmed through in vitro analysis. Investigators reported under 200 TCR beta chains as tied to cytomegalovirus.

Sequenced by immunoSEQ multiplex PCR; TCRdb stores in-frame clones only, minus some. The sample lists 170,000 or so clones; 85% were seen once. This CDR3 region has 13 residues. The germline V gene encodes CDR1 SNHLY and CDR2 FYNNEI. With 7 bases removed from V and 0 bases from J, the gap between germline ends came to 7 bases. About this clone: The antigen is unknown.

The source of this sequence is a man aged 18 to 35 in good health and CMV-seropositive. The chain uses TRBV2 and TRBJ2-1; D remains ambiguous. Input material: PBMCs. The CDR3 spells CASKSGSYNEQFF. The CDR3 coding sequence is TGTGCCAGCAAGTCGGGCTCCTACAATGAGCAGTTCTTC. The variable domain in full, with the rest retrieved from reference TRBV2 and TRBJ2-1, is EPEVTQTPSHQVTQMGQEVILRCVPISNHLYFYWYRQILGQKVEFLVSFYNNEISEKSEIFDDQFSVERPDGSNFTLKIRSTKLEDSAMYFCASKSGSYNEQFFGPGTRLTVL.